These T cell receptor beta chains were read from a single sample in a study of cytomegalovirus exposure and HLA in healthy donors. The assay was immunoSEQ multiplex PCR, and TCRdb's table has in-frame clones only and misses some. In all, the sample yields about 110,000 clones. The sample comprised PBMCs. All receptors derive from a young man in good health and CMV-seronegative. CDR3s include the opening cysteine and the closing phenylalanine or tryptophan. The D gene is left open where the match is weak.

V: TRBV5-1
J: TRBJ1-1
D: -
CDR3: CASSNIENTEAFF
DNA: TGCGCCAGCAGCAACATCGAGAACACTGAAGCTTTCTTT

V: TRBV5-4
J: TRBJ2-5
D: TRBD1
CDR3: CASSLRDRGRETQYF
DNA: TGTGCCAGCAGCTTGAGAGACAGGGGGCGGGAGACCCAGTACTTC

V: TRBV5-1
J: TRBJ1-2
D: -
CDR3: CASKRQEGYGYTF
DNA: TGCGCCAGCAAAAGACAAGAAGGCTATGGCTACACCTTC

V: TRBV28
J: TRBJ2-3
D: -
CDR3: CASRESRDTQYF
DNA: TGTGCCAGCAGGGAGTCGAGGGATACGCAGTATTTT

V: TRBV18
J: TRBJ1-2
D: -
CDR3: CASSTGLAGSNYGYTF
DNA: TGTGCCAGCTCAACTGGACTGGCGGGGTCGAACTATGGCTACACCTTC

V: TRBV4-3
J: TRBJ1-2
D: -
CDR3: CASSQVGQANGYTF
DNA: TGCGCCAGCAGCCAAGTGGGACAAGCCAATGGCTACACCTTC

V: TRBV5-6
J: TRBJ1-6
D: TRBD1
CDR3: CASSPAPGQGDSPLHF
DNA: TGTGCCAGCAGCCCAGCCCCGGGACAGGGCGATTCACCCCTCCACTTT

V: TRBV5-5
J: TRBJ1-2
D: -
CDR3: CASSLEGFNYGYTF
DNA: TGTGCCAGCAGCTTGGAGGGGTTTAACTATGGCTACACCTTC

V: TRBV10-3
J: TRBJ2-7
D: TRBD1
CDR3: CAINQQGTYEQYF
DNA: TGTGCCATCAACCAACAGGGGACCTACGAGCAGTACTTC

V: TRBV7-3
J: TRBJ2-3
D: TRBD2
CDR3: CASSLTLAGGDDTQYF
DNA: TGTGCCAGCAGCTTAACGCTAGCGGGGGGGGACGATACGCAGTATTTT

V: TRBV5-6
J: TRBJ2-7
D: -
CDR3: CASRRDTSYEQYF
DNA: TGTGCCAGCAGGAGGGACACCTCCTACGAGCAGTACTTC

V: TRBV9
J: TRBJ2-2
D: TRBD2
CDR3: CASSVDSRPGTSGTGELFF
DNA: TGTGCCAGCAGCGTAGACTCCCGACCCGGGACTAGCGGCACCGGGGAGCTGTTTTTT

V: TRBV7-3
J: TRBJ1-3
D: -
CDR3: CASSPGGSGNTIYF
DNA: TGTGCCAGCAGCCCGGGCGGGAGTGGAAACACCATATATTTT

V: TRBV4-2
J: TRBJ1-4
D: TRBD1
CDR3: CASSQAGGTTNEKLFF
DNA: TGTGCCAGCAGCCAAGCAGGGGGCACAACTAATGAAAAACTGTTTTTT

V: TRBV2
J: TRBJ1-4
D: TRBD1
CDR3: CASSRQGASNEKLFF
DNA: TGTGCCAGCAGCCGACAGGGGGCCTCTAATGAAAAACTGTTTTTT

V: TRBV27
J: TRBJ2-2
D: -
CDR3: CASSSYTGELFF
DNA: TGTGCCAGCAGTTCTTACACCGGGGAGCTGTTTTTT

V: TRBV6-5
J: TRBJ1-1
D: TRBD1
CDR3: CASSYSTGGGTEAFF
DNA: TGTGCCAGCAGTTACTCGACAGGGGGGGGGACTGAAGCTTTCTTT

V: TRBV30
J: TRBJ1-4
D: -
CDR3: CAWTLHGGLGTNEKLFF
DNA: TGTGCCTGGACCCTCCACGGGGGGTTGGGGACTAATGAAAAACTGTTTTTT

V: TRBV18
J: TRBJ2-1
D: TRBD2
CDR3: CASSPPTSGGATYNEQFF
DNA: TGTGCCAGCTCACCACCGACTAGCGGGGGGGCCACCTACAATGAGCAGTTCTTC

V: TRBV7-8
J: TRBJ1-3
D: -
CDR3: CASTSQGSSGNTIYF
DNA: TGTGCCAGCACAAGTCAGGGGTCCTCTGGAAACACCATATATTTT

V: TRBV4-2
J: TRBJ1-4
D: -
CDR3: CASSQDWGVGEKLFF
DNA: TGTGCCAGCAGCCAAGACTGGGGAGTCGGCGAAAAACTGTTTTTT

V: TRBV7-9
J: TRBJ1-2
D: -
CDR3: CASSPWRPRNYGYTF
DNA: TGTGCCAGCAGCCCCTGGCGGCCGCGGAACTATGGCTACACCTTC

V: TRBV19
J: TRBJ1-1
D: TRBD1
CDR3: CASGQGFLNTEAFF
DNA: TGTGCCAGCGGACAGGGTTTCTTGAACACTGAAGCTTTCTTT

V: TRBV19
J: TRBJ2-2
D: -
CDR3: CASSIEAGLTGELFF
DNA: TGTGCCAGTAGTATAGAGGCAGGGCTCACCGGGGAGCTGTTTTTT